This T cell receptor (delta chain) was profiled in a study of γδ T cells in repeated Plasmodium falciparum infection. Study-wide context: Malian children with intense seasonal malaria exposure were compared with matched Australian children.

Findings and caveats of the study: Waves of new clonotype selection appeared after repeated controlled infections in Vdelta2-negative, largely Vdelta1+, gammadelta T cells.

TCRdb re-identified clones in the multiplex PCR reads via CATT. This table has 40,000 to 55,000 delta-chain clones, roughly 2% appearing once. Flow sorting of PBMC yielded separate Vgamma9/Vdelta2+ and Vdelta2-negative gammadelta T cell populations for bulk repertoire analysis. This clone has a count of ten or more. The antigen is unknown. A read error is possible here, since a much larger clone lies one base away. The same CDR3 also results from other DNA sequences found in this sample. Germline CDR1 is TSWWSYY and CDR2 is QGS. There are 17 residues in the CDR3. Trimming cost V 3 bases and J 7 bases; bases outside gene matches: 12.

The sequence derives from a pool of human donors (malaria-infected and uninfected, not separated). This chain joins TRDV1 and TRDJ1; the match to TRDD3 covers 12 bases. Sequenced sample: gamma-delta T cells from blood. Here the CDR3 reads CALGERGVLGDTRKLIF. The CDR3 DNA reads TGTGCTCTTGGGGAGCGGGGCGTACTGGGGGATACCCGTAAACTCATCTTT.